The 12 T cell receptor beta chains reported below all come from one sample, sequenced in a study of T-cell memory formation after mild COVID-19. Via MiXCR, TCRdb re-called the 5' RACE reads, giving one row per CDR3 protein. The repertoire holds some 150,000 distinct CDR3 sequences, 11% to 15% seen once, with around 30% in the top ten. The sequencing input was PBMCs or a T cell subset sorted from them (not recorded which). The source is an adult woman who had mild COVID-19 (a few samples of this study predate the infection). Cell type and time point are not known.

This clonotype was detected a few times. The J gene is TRBJ2-1, the V gene TRBV10-3, with a weak D call TRBD1 (5 bases). The CDR3 spans 15 residues. In germline, CDR1 is ENHRY, CDR2 SYGVKD. V was shortened by 4 bases and J by 5 bases, with 15 bases between the two germline ends. The CDR3 nucleotides are TGTGCCATCAGTGGGGGCAGGTGGGGAAACAATGAGCAGTTCTTC. Protein sequence: CAISGGRWGNNEQFF.

V gene TRBV2 combines with J gene TRBJ1-1; D possibly corresponds to TRBD1 (6 bases). The length of the CDR3 is 18 residues. The V gene's germline CDR1 is SNHLY and CDR2 FYNNEI. V dropped 6 bases and J dropped 2 bases, with 25 bases sitting between them. The chain's CDR3 is CASRTPWGHKEINTEAFF. The CDR3 DNA sequence: TGTGCCAGCAGAACCCCCTGGGGACACAAAGAAATCAACACTGAAGCTTTCTTT. Combining the CDR3 with reference TRBV2 and TRBJ1-1 gives the whole variable domain EPEVTQTPSHQVTQMGQEVILRCVPISNHLYFYWYRQILGQKVEFLVSFYNNEISEKSEIFDDQFSVERPDGSNFTLKIRSTKLEDSAMYFCASRTPWGHKEINTEAFFGQGTRLTVV.

In this sample, this clonotype turned up a few times. The chain has TRBV3-1 and TRBJ2-1; D call uncertain. The germline CDR1 and CDR2 sequences are LGHDT and YNNKEL (reference sequence). Trimming left V 6 bases short and J 3 bases short, with 18 bases between. The CDR3 sequence is 16 residues long. The DNA for the CDR3 is TGTGCCAGCAGTCACCGAGGTAGCACCGACTACAATGAGCAGTTCTTC. Translating it yields CASSHRGSTDYNEQFF.

This clonotype was counted only a few times. This rearrangement joins TRBV29-1 to TRBJ1-2, with 10 bases matching TRBD1. Per germline, CDR1 SQVTM and CDR2 ANQGSEA. The ends lost 4 bases at V and 7 bases at J; junction bases unmatched: 12. This CDR3 spans 15 amino acids. The CDR3 is CSVGGTGDVAGGYTF. The CDR3 DNA is TGCAGCGTTGGGGGGACAGGGGATGTCGCGGGTGGCTACACCTTC. The full variable domain, rest sourced from reference TRBV29-1 and TRBJ1-2, is SAVISQKPSRDICQRGTSLTIQCQVDSQVTMMFWYRQQPGQSLTLIATANQGSEATYESGFVIDKFPISRPNLTFSTLTVSNMSPEDSSIYLCSVGGTGDVAGGYTFGSGTRLTVV.

This clonotype was picked up a small number of times. The chain has TRBV4-1 and TRBJ2-7, with 7 bases matching TRBD2. The CDR3 totals 13 residues. CDR1 and CDR2 (germline): MGHRA, YSYEKL. V lost 7 bases and J lost 0; bases outside the gene matches: 3. The CDR3 nucleotides read TGCGCCAGCACTCCTAGCGGCTCCTACGAGCAGTACTTC. This codes for CASTPSGSYEQYF.

V usage is TRBV4-1 and J usage is TRBJ1-6; maybe TRBD1 (6 bases). The CDR3 loop spans 16 amino acids. V lost 3 bases, J lost 6 bases, and 15 bases lay in between. Germline V CDR1 and CDR2: MGHRA, YSYEKL. The CDR3 bases are TGCGCCAGCAGCCAGGGAAGGGGGACCCTTAATTCACCCCTCCACTTT. It specifies CASSQGRGTLNSPLHF.

This clonotype has more than one count but fewer than ten. J is TRBJ2-7 and V is TRBV12-3 or TRBV12-4; D might be TRBD1 (6 bases). V gave up 1 base and J gave up 6 bases, with 10 bases separating them. The CDR3 runs to 13 residues. The CDR3 here is CASSLGGLGEQYF. DNA of the CDR3: TGTGCCAGCAGTTTAGGGGGGCTGGGCGAGCAGTACTTC.

The rearrangement joins TRBV12-3 or TRBV12-4 to TRBJ2-3; 14 nucleotides match TRBD2. The CDR3 totals 18 residues. Trimming cost V 1 base and J 9 bases; bases outside gene matches: 12. CDR3 amino acids: CASSLDPRGTSGGQTQYF. In nucleotides, the CDR3 is TGTGCCAGCAGTTTAGACCCGCGTGGGACTAGCGGGGGCCAAACGCAGTATTTT.

The chain couples TRBV7-8 to TRBJ2-5; possibly TRBD2 for D (5 bases). This CDR3 is built from 17 residues. V was clipped by 2 bases and J by 4 bases, with 20 bases between them. Germline V CDR1 and CDR2: SGHVS, FQNEAQ. In DNA, the CDR3 is TGTGCCAGCAGCTTATACTCCGCGGCCCCAGAGGGAGAGACCCAGTACTTC. Protein sequence: CASSLYSAAPEGETQYF.

Written as DNA, the CDR3 is TGTGCCAGCAGCCCCTACCTGTTGGGCATCGATGAGCAGTTCTTC. Translation gives CASSPYLLGIDEQFF. The V call is TRBV11-3, the J call TRBJ2-1; D is ambiguous. There are 15 residues in the CDR3. V lost 5 bases to trimming and J lost 8 bases, with 19 bases between them. Germline-derived CDR1 and CDR2 are SGHNT and YENEEA.

At least ten counts were recorded for this clonotype. The chain links TRBV7-9 to TRBJ1-4; D gene unclear. The length of the CDR3 is 14 residues. Germline CDR1 and CDR2: SEHNR and FQNEAQ (reference sequence). With 6 bases removed from V and 6 bases from J, the gap between germline ends came to 14 bases. CDR3 protein: CASSLRREDEKLFF. Here the CDR3 DNA reads TGTGCCAGCAGTCTCCGGAGGGAAGATGAAAAACTGTTTTTT. Complete variable domain (other parts from reference TRBV7-9 and TRBJ1-4): DTGVSQNPRHKITKRGQNVTFRCDPISEHNRLYWYRQTLGQGPEFLTYFQNEAQLEKSRLLSDRFSAERPKGSFSTLEIQRTEQGDSAMYLCASSLRREDEKLFFGSGTQLSVL.

This clonotype appeared a few times. The chain joins TRBV4-2 to TRBJ1-1; D is ambiguous. The CDR3 is 14 amino acids. The ends were cut back, 1 base at V and 6 bases at J, with 12 bases in the middle. The V gene's germline CDR1 is LGHNA and CDR2 YNFKEQ. The DNA for the CDR3 is TGTGCCAGCAGCCAAGCTGCTGGCCAGCCTGAAGCTTTCTTT. Translation: CASSQAAGQPEAFF.